The clone carrying this T cell receptor beta chain has only a few counts. The data derive from a study of blood T cells in healthy people across ages. The use of a sample-barcoded 5' primer and a J-beta primer mix characterized a second PCR of about 7 to 12 cycles. Using its own MiXCR run on the 5' RACE reads, TCRdb lists one record per CDR3 protein. There are a few hundred thousand distinct CDR3 sequences in the sample; 27% occur only once, and roughly 3.5% lies in the top ten. The CDR3 length is 18 residues. Germline loops: CDR1 SGHVS, CDR2 FNYEAQ. V lost 3 bases, J lost 4 bases, and 16 bases stayed unmatched. Another study also made use of these data, one on T cells of mothers and their children.

The sample was blood. The receptor was derived from a boy under 10 years old in good health. The chain carries TRBV7-6 and TRBJ2-3, with TRBD2 matching 7 bases. The CDR3 DNA sequence: TGTGCCAGCAGCTTGGGGCTTCTGCCCGGGGGGATAGCAGATACGCAGTATTTT. The encoded protein is CASSLGLLPGGIADTQYF.